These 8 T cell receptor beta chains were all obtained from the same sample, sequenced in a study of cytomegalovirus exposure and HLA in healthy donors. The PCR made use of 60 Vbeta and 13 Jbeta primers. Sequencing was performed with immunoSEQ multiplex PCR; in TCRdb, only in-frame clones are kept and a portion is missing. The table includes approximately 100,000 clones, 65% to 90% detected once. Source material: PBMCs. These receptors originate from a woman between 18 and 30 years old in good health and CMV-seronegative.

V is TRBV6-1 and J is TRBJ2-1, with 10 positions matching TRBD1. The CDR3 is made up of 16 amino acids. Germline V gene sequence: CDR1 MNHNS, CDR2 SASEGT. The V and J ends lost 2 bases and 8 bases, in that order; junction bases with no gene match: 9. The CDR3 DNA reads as TGTGCCAGCAGTGAATATCGACAGGGGGCTGTGGATGAGCAGTTCTTC. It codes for CASSEYRQGAVDEQFF.

CDR3 bases: TGTGCCAGCAGCTTAACAGCGGCTAGCACAGATACGCAGTATTTT. Its translation is CASSLTAASTDTQYF. The chain recombines TRBV11-3 with TRBJ2-3, with D possibly TRBD2 on 5 matching bases. The CDR3 consists of 15 residues. Germline-derived CDR1 and CDR2 are SGHNT and YENEEA. V lost 2 bases and J lost 0, with 9 bases in between.

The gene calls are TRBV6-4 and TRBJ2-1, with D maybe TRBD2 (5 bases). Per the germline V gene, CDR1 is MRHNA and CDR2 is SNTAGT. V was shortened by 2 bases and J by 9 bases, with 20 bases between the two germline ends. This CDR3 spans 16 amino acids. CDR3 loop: CASSDDYSFPTSEQFF. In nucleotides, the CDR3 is TGTGCCAGCAGTGACGACTATAGCTTTCCTACTAGTGAGCAGTTCTTC.

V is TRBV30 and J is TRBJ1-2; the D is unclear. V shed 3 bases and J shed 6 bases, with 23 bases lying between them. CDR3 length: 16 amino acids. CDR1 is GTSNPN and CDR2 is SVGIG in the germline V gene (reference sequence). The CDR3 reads CAWRRIHNLPRDGYTF. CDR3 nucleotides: TGTGCCTGGAGGCGGATACACAATCTACCCCGGGATGGCTACACCTTC.

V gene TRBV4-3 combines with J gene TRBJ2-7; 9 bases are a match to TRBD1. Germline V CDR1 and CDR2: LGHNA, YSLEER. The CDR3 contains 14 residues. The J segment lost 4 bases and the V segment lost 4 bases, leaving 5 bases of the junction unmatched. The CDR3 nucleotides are TGCGCCAGCAGCCCGACAGGGGGTGGGTACGAGCAGTACTTC. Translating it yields CASSPTGGGYEQYF.

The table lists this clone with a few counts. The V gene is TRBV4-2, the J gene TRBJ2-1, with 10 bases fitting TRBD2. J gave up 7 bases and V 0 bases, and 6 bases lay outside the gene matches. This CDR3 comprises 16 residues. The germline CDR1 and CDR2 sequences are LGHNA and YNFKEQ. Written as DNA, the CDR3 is TGTGCCAGCAGCCAAGATCCTAGCGGGAGTTTGAATGAGCAGTTCTTC. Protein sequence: CASSQDPSGSLNEQFF.

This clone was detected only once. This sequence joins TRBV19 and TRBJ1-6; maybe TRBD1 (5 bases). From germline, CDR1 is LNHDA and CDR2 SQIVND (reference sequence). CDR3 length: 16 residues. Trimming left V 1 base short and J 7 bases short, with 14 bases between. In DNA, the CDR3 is TGTGCCAGTAGTATAGGAAGCAGGGCCGGGAATTCACCCCTCCACTTT. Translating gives CASSIGSRAGNSPLHF.

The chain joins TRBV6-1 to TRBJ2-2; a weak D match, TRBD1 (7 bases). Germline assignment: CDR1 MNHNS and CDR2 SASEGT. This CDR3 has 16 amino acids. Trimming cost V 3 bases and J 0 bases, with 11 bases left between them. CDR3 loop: CASSEEGQTNTGELFF. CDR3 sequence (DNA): TGTGCCAGCAGTGAGGAGGGACAGACGAACACCGGGGAGCTGTTTTTT.